This TCR beta chain came from a study of CD8+ T cells in alopecia areata. Treatment indicated: oral pan-JAK inhibitor, 5-10 mg twice daily. Lesional scalp tissue (obtained by punch biopsy) and peripheral blood were collected from alopecia areata patients. Extraction of RNA preceded its reverse transcription into cDNA, which served as the sequencing template. Generated by immunoSEQ multiplex PCR, the TCRdb table keeps only in-frame clones and is missing some. The sample includes fewer than 250,000 clones, roughly two fifths of them seen just once. This clone was detected many times. The source is a human donor with alopecia areata. The source material was CD4+ T cells sorted from blood, sampled between weeks 30 and 35, from a patient treated with tofacitinib.

This CDR3 reads CASSQSLLTTGDGYTF. Here the CDR3 DNA reads TGTGCCAGCAGCCAATCACTCCTAACGACAGGGGATGGCTACACCTTC. The chain joins TRBV14 to TRBJ1-2, with 8 bases fitting TRBD1. Trimming took 2 bases from V and 6 from J; bases not matched to a gene: 11. The CDR3 extends over 16 amino acids. CDR1 and CDR2 from the germline V gene are SGHDN and FVKESK.